This TCR beta chain was sequenced during a study of cytomegalovirus exposure and HLA in healthy donors (TCRdb year 2017). With respect to the entire study: According to an earlier analysis of several hundred of the donors, some 180 million T cells yielded some 110 million unique TCR beta sequences and about 300 Gb of sequence data. An early release that covered 640 HLA-typed donors contained around 300 gigabases of sequencing data and around 85 million unique TCR sequences. The genetic ancestry cluster associated with self-reported Caucasian donors included about four fifths of the roughly 410 genotyped donors. The study aimed to test whether signatures of past pathogen exposure could be identified by cataloging public T cell receptors. Using immunosequencing, the study profiled T cell repertoires from approximately 700 subjects and related those repertoires to cytomegalovirus serostatus. Besides the first cohort of roughly 640 subjects, a separate validation cohort made up of over 95 different subjects was used. The study combined high-throughput TCR immunosequencing, statistical association of individual TCRs with disease status, and machine learning to predict cytomegalovirus infection status. A later analysis re-analyzed previously published TCR beta repertoires from roughly 690 donors and added high-resolution HLA genotyping to study TCR occurrence patterns. Rather than using new phenotypic data, the later analysis identified candidate immune exposures from TCR beta sequences and from how often those sequences occurred across donors. An earlier analysis of nearly 600 of the donors applied high-throughput TCR beta sequencing to assess whether each TCR beta V gene segment acted as functional or pseudogenic. Alongside the repertoire data, information on donor age, sex, ethnicity and CMV serostatus was compiled. A later genetic analysis used genome-wide SNP genotypes for about three fifths of the 666 donors, treating that subset as a discovery cohort. Every repertoire in the discovery cohort had been generated on one and the same sequencing platform. Class I and class II HLA loci were covered by the typing at four-digit resolution. The number of typed donors differed by locus: roughly 629-630 for A, B, C, DRB1 and DQB1; 522 for DQA1; 606 for DPA1; and about 470 for DPB1. Roughly 5 DR-DQ haplotypes were handled as single units for association and clustering because linkage in the cohort was strong. Across approximately 400 genotyped donors of the cohort, an average of roughly 250,000 unique TCR beta nucleotide sequences per donor were sequenced, and around 19% of those sequences were non-productive. Results the study describes overall, beyond this receptor: A few of the identified cytomegalovirus-associated TCR beta chains were confirmed in vitro to be specific for cytomegalovirus antigens. While some public TCRs were present in many individuals, most TCR sequences turned up only very rarely across donors. Most CMV-associated TCR beta chains appeared to be HLA-restricted in a later analysis, and the HLA associations seemed to be driven largely by CMV exposure. Linkage disequilibrium might explain the correlated functional status among segregating V segments, but an unknown experimental factor could not be ruled out. The study listed 164 TCR beta chains as associated with cytomegalovirus. A group of highly shared sequence variants was considered likely to be a technical artifact of the sequencing pipeline. The classifier was reported to diagnose cytomegalovirus status with high specificity and sensitivity in both the original cohort and the validation cohort. Sequencing depth was assumed to be roughly uniform across donors in the presence/absence analyses, though that assumption may not hold. Broadly in line with IMGT annotations, most TCR beta V segments showed up in productive rearrangements about 90% or about 30% of the time in an earlier analysis of around 600 of the donors. An association between a missense DCLRE1C variant and V-gene and J-gene trimming of TCR beta chains was found in a later genetic analysis and replicated in an independent cohort. CMV serostatus was the only immune exposure information available for the cohort. Because counts were too low, roughly 18 rarely observed V segments, including chromosome 9 orphons, were left out of the earlier analysis of over 550 of the donors. Specific HLA alleles were associated with 15,000 to 20,000 TCR beta sequences at a false discovery rate of 0.05 in a later analysis. The authors suggested that the approach could potentially be generalized to other disease states and immunological phenotypes. In a later analysis, HLA-associated TCR beta chains showed more clonal expansion and lower generation probabilities than non-associated chains that were equally common. In a later genetic analysis, fewer N-insertions in productive TCRs were reported among donors in an Asian-associated ancestry cluster than the roughly 700-donor mean. This cohort had only TCR beta chains sequenced, and the lack of alpha or paired-chain data limited which features could be detected. Several of the top co-occurrence clusters appeared to be linked to parvovirus B19, influenza, CMV and Epstein-Barr virus, according to a later analysis. Because HLA typing was missing for some donors at each locus, association tests included only the typed subset. In a later analysis, TCR association rates were found to vary across HLA loci, with the most associated TCRs seen for DRB1 alleles and the fewest for HLA-C alleles. When HLA alleles, especially DR and DQ, strongly co-occurred, attributing TCR associations to individual alleles was difficult. A further reported finding was that TCR beta sequences accurately predicted the HLA-A and HLA-B alleles for most subjects in the first cohort.

The cohort was made up of 500 to 850 healthy bone marrow donors. All cohort members were sampled while nominally healthy, although unrecorded immune exposures were likely present. The donor tested CMV seropositive and was one of the 289 seropositive cohort members. Each donor provided a peripheral blood sample, and peripheral blood mononuclear cells were used for TCR beta sequencing. Genomic DNA was extracted from the blood cell samples with the Qiagen DNeasy Blood Extraction Kit. The library was made by the immunoSEQ multiplex PCR assay. A mixture of 60 forward primers for TCR Vbeta segments and 13 reverse primers for TCR Jbeta segments was used in the multiplex PCR. A multiplex PCR assay on genomic DNA amplified the CDR3 region of rearranged TCR beta genes. On the Illumina HiSeq System, the amplified TCR beta libraries were sequenced as 87-base-pair reads. In the authors' own workflow: Across the 500 to 750 repertoires, a later analysis counted roughly 77 million unique TCR beta chains, some 11 million of which were shared by at least two donors. Raw reads were error-corrected and collapsed into unique sequences by a nearest-neighbor algorithm in which closely related sequences were merged to remove PCR and sequencing errors. V, D and J gene segments were assigned by aligning CDR3 sequences to IMGT reference sequences. For a sequence to be retained, a match of at least six nucleotides to both a V gene segment and a J gene segment was required. A rearrangement counted as productive if the CDR3 had no stop codons and remained in frame with V and J, and every other rearrangement counted as non-productive. CDR3 was defined according to IMGT convention as the region running from the second conserved V-encoded cysteine to the conserved J-encoded phenylalanine. The earlier analysis of about 570 of the donors excluded any sequence lacking an unambiguous match to a single V gene segment. In an earlier analysis of several hundred of the donors, V segments were called functional above 56.7% productive rearrangements and were called segregating when the between-donor standard deviation exceeded 5%. To diagnose cytomegalovirus status from the catalog of TCR beta chain sequences, a statistical classification framework was built. V and J gene assignment, in a later analysis, came from comparing TCR nucleotide sequences with IMGT/GENE-DB human TR gene sequences. A later analysis assigned CDR3 sequences and most-parsimonious VDJ recombination scenarios with the TCRdist pipeline. A later analysis defined each TCR beta chain by its CDR3 amino acid sequence plus V-gene family, and excluded reads lacking a unique V-gene family. To address suspected cross-contamination and a sequencing artifact, a later analysis removed 592 highly shared, low-generation-probability nucleotide sequences. In a later analysis, a clonal expansion index was calculated for each public chain from normalized within-repertoire ranks of inferred template counts. In a later analysis, generation probabilities were computed with a VDJ recombination model fitted to out-of-frame rearrangements, and the resulting probabilities were checked against IGoR. In a later analysis, TCR-TCR, TCR-HLA and TCR-CMV co-occurrence was scored with hypergeometric tests, and a repertoire-size bias correction was applied to TCR pairs. In a later analysis, false discovery rates were estimated by permuting HLA or CMV assignments 20 times. In a later analysis, co-occurring TCRs were grouped with DBSCAN, and TCRdist sequence similarity was added when clustering was performed within HLA-allele-positive subsets. Repertoires with fewer than 30,000 or more than 120,000 public chains, plus five repertoires with anomalous nucleotide sharing, were excluded from co-occurrence clustering. Imported from immuneACCESS, the table was reduced by TCRdb to in-frame sequences with V and J called. These copies leave out some clones; in studies compared against another copy, an unresolved V gene accounts for under half, and the cause of the remainder is not known. V, J and clone size are those of that table, while D and trimming were read from the DNA. The sample data list around 92,000 clones, and about four fifths of these were observed just once. Of the sample, roughly 14% is held by the ten largest clones.

With respect to this clone: Which antigen it targets is not known. No base qualities exist here, and no much larger clone lies one base off it.

This receptor was taken from a woman aged 70 to 79 in good health and CMV-seropositive. The sequencing sample was made of PBMCs.

In nucleotide form, the sequence is TGTGCCAGCAGCTCCCTACGGACCGGATCATCTCGGGGTGAGCAGTTCTTC. Its protein reads: CASSSLRTGSSRGEQFF. The chain couples TRBV7-3 to TRBJ2-1; perhaps TRBD2 is the D gene, with 5 bases matching. Counted from cysteine to phenylalanine, this CDR3 has 17 amino acids. Here the CDR3 DNA is all that survives: 51 bases in frame from base 1. CDR1 is given as SGHTA and CDR2 as FQGTGA, both from the germline V gene. Trimming at the junction amounts to 4 bases on V and 9 bases on J, and the germline ends lie 25 bases apart.